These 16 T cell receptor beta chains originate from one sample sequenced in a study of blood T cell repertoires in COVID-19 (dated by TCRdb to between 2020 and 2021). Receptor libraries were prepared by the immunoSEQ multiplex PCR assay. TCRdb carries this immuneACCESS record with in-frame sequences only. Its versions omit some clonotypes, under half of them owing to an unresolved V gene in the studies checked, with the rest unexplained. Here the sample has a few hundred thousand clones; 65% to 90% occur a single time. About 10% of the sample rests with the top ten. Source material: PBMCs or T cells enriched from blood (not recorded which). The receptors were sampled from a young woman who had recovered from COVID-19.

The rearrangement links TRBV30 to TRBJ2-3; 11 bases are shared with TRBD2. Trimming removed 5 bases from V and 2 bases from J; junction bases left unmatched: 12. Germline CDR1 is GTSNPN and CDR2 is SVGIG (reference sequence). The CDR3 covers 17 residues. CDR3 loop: CAWEQTGTSGPTDTQYF. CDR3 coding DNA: TGTGCCTGGGAACAAACCGGGACTAGCGGACCCACAGATACGCAGTATTTT.

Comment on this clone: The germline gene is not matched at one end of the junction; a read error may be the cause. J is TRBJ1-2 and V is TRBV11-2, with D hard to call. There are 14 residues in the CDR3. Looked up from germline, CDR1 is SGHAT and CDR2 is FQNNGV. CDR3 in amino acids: CASSLDLRSKLLAF. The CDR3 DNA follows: TGTGCCAGCAGCTTAGATTTGAGGAGTAAACTCCTAGCCTTC.

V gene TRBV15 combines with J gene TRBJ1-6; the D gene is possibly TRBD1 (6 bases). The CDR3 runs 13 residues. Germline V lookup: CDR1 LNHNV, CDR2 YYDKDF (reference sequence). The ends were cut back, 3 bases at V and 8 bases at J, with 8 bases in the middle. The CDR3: CATSRYRDSPLHF. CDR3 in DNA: TGTGCCACCAGCAGGTACAGGGATTCACCCCTCCACTTT. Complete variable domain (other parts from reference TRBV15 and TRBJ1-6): DAMVIQNPRYQVTQFGKPVTLSCSQTLNHNVMYWYQQKSSQAPKLLFHYYDKDFNNEADTPDNFQSRRPNTSFCFLDIRSPGLGDTAMYLCATSRYRDSPLHFGNGTRLTVT.

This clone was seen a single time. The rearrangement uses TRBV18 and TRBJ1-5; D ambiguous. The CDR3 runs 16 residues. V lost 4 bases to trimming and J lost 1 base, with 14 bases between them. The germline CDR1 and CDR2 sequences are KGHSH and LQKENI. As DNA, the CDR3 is TGTGCCAGCTCACTTATTGGAAAAGCGAGCAATCAGCCCCAGCATTTT. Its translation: CASSLIGKASNQPQHF.

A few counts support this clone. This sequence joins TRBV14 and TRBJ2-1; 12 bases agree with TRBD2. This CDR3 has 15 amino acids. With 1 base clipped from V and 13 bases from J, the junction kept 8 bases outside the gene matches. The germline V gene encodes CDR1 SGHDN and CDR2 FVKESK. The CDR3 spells CASSQVTSGRIPQFF. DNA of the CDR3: TGTGCCAGCAGCCAAGTCACTAGCGGGAGGATCCCTCAGTTCTTC.

CDR3 bases: TGTGCCAGCAGCTTAAGCAATTTGAGGAGCGGAACCGGGGAGCTGTTTTTT. The encoded protein is CASSLSNLRSGTGELFF. The chain links TRBV7-3 to TRBJ2-2; D might be TRBD2 (5 bases). From germline, CDR1 is SGHTA and CDR2 FQGTGA. V was shortened by 1 base and J by 5 bases, with 17 bases between the two germline ends. This CDR3 has 17 amino acids.

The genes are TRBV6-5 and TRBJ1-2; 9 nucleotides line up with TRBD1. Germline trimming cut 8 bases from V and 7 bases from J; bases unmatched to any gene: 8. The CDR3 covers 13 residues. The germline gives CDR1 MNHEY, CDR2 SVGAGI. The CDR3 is CASRGTGKGGYTF. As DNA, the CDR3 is TGTGCCAGCCGAGGGACAGGGAAAGGTGGCTACACCTTC.

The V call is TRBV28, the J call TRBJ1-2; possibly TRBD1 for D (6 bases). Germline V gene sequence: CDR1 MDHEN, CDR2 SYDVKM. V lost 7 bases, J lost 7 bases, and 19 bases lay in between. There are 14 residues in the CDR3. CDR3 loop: CASNKPAGAIGYTF. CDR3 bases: TGTGCCAGCAACAAACCTGCAGGGGCGATTGGCTACACCTTC.

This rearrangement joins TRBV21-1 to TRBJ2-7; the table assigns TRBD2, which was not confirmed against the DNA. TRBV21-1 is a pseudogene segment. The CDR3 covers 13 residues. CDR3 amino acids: CASSKGSSCEQYF. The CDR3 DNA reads TGTGCCAGCAGCAAAGGTTCTTCTTGCGAGCAGTACTTC.

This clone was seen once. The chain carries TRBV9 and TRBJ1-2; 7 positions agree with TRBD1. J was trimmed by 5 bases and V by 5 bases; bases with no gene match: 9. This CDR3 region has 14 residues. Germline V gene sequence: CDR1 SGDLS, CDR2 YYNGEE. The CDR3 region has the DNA TGTGCCAGCAGTGGAATAGACAGGGATTATGGCTACACCTTC. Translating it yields CASSGIDRDYGYTF. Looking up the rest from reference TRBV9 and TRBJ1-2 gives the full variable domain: DSGVTQTPKHLITATGQRVTLRCSPRSGDLSVYWYQQSLDQGLQFLIQYYNGEERAKGNILERFSAQQFPDLHSELNLSSLELGDSALYFCASSGIDRDYGYTFGSGTRLTVV.

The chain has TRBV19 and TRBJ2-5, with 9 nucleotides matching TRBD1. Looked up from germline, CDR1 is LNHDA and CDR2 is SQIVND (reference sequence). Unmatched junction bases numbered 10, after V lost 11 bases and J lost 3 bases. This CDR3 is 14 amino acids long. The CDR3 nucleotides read TGTGCCGTCGCCGGGACAGGGATGAAAGAGACCCAGTACTTC. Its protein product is CAVAGTGMKETQYF.

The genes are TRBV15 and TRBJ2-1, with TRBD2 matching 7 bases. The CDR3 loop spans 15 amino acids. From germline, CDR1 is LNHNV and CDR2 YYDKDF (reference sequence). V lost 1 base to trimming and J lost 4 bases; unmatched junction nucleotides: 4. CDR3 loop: CATSRVSGSYNEQFF. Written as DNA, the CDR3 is TGTGCCACCAGCAGAGTTAGCGGGTCTTACAATGAGCAGTTCTTC.

CDR3 sequence: CASSLRGANGNTEAFF. CDR3 coding DNA: TGCGCCAGCAGCTTGCGGGGGGCGAACGGGAACACTGAAGCTTTCTTT. This chain joins TRBV5-1 and TRBJ1-1; D might be TRBD1 (6 bases). The CDR3 contains 16 residues. Germline assignment: CDR1 SGHRS and CDR2 YFSETQ. Trimming took off 1 base at V and 1 base at J, with 14 bases between the two ends.

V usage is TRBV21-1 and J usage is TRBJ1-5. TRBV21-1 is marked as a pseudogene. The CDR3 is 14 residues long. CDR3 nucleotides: TGTGCCAGCAGCAGGCGGGCAGAGAATCAGCCCCAGCATTTT. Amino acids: CASSRRAENQPQHF.

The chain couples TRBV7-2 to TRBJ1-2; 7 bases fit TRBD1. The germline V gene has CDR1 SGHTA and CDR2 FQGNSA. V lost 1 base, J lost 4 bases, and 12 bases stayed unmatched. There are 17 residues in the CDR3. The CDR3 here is CASSLELTGWAGYGYTF. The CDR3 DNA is TGTGCCAGCAGCTTAGAACTGACAGGGTGGGCGGGCTATGGCTACACCTTC.

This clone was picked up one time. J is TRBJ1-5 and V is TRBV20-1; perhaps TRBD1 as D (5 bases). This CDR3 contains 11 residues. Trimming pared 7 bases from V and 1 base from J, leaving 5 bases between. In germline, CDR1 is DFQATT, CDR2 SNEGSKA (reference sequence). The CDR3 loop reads CSGGSNQPQHF. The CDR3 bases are TGCAGTGGGGGCAGCAATCAGCCCCAGCATTTT.